The 23 T cell receptor beta chains below were found in one sample sequenced in a study of T cell responses to AZD1222 COVID-19 vaccine (dated by TCRdb to the early 2020s). Interpreted using the paper, the time point label stands for: about 28 days (+/-7) after the second vaccine dose. The library was built by means of the immunoSEQ multiplex PCR assay. Not all clones reach the TCRdb copy of this immuneACCESS table, which keeps in-frame sequences only. Checked studies attribute under half of the gap to unresolved V genes and leave the rest unexplained. In all, the sample holds over 85,000 clones, and roughly 90% of those were seen once. Roughly 15% of the sample lies in the top ten. Here the sequenced sample was peripheral blood, taken 28 days after the second AZD1222 dose. The receptor set was obtained from an adult who received the AZD1222 COVID-19 vaccine.

V is TRBV24-1 and J is TRBJ2-3; D possibly uses TRBD1 or TRBD2 (5 bases each). Germline V gene data show CDR1 as KGHDR and CDR2 as SFDVKD. The CDR3 length is 15 residues. Trimming took off 1 base at V and 6 bases at J, with 13 bases between the two ends. The CDR3 region is CATSDFRGEEDTQYF. CDR3 nucleotides: TGTGCCACCAGTGATTTTCGGGGCGAGGAGGATACGCAGTATTTT.

V usage is TRBV5-1 and J usage is TRBJ2-3, with 12 bases matching TRBD2. Germline V CDR1 and CDR2: SGHRS, YFSETQ. The ends lost 0 bases at V and 4 bases at J; junction bases unmatched: 3. This CDR3 has 16 amino acids. In nucleotides, the CDR3 is TGCGCCAGCAGCTTGGCCCTAGCGGGAGGGGCAGATACGCAGTATTTT. As protein: CASSLALAGGADTQYF.

This clone was counted once. DNA of the CDR3: TGTGCCAGCAGCCAGGGACTAGCAAGGCCAACAGATACGCAGTATTTT. This encodes CASSQGLARPTDTQYF. The chain is built from TRBV5-8 and TRBJ2-3; 9 bases match TRBD2. There are 16 residues in the CDR3. Germline CDR1 is SGHTS and CDR2 is YDEGEE. The V segment lost 4 bases and the J segment 3 bases; nucleotides outside the gene matches: 9.

The V and J genes are TRBV19 and TRBJ1-3; D possibly corresponds to TRBD1 (6 bases). Germline V gives CDR1 LNHDA, CDR2 SQIVND (reference sequence). V shed 7 bases and J shed 0 bases, with 13 bases lying between them. CDR3 length: 15 residues. The CDR3 here is CASKDSLYSGNTIYF. CDR3 nucleotides: TGTGCCAGTAAGGACAGCCTCTACTCTGGAAACACCATATATTTT.

CDR3 bases: TGTGCCAGCAGCTTTCAAGGCGGTAATGAAAAACTGTTTTTT. It yields the protein CASSFQGGNEKLFF. V is TRBV5-5 and J is TRBJ1-4, with unresolved D. Germline V gene data show CDR1 as SGHKS and CDR2 as YYEKEE (reference sequence). The ends were cut back, 2 bases at V and 4 bases at J, with 9 bases in the middle. This CDR3 region has 14 residues.

The V call is TRBV4-2, the J call TRBJ1-5; D perhaps matches TRBD1 (6 bases). This CDR3 comprises 17 residues. Germline CDR1 reads LGHNA; CDR2 reads YNFKEQ. V was cut by 0 bases and J by 3 bases, with 15 bases left in between. CDR3: CASSQEVRTVFNQPQHF. DNA for the CDR3: TGTGCCAGCAGCCAAGAGGTCCGGACAGTATTCAATCAGCCCCAGCATTTT.

This clone was seen only once. The CDR3 bases are TGTGCCAGCTCTACGGGACAGGGGATAGGTGGCTACACCTTC. This gives the protein CASSTGQGIGGYTF. The chain combines TRBV18 with TRBJ1-2, with 10 nucleotides matching TRBD1. This CDR3 has 14 residues. Germline CDR1 is KGHSH and CDR2 is LQKENI. After removal of 6 bases from V and 7 bases from J, the junction contained 8 bases not matched to a gene.

This chain uses TRBV10-3 with TRBJ1-2; D is ambiguous. Trimming left V 3 bases short and J 4 bases short, with 27 bases between. Germline-derived CDR1 and CDR2 are ENHRY and SYGVKD. This CDR3 contains 19 residues. CDR3: CAISDAGPNRAPSGYGYTF. The CDR3 nucleotides are TGTGCCATCAGTGACGCAGGACCTAATAGAGCCCCTTCGGGCTATGGCTACACCTTC.

This chain connects TRBV6-1 to TRBJ2-6, with TRBD2 matching 8 bases. There are 17 residues in the CDR3. CDR1 is MNHNS, CDR2 SASEGT, per germline. V lost 4 bases and J lost 1; bases outside the gene matches: 6. The CDR3 region is CASSVSPGGSGANVLTF. In DNA form, the CDR3 reads TGTGCCAGCAGTGTGAGCCCGGGAGGGTCTGGGGCCAACGTCCTGACTTTC.

This chain uses TRBV2 with TRBJ2-1, with a tentative D call TRBD1 (5 bases). The CDR3 covers 14 residues. Trimming stripped 1 base from V and 10 bases from J, with 14 bases between. Germline-derived CDR1 and CDR2 are SNHLY and FYNNEI. The chain's CDR3 is CASSEVQGVREQFF. The CDR3 nucleotides are TGTGCCAGCAGTGAAGTGCAGGGTGTTAGAGAGCAGTTCTTC. The full variable domain, with the rest looked up from reference TRBV2 and TRBJ2-1, is EPEVTQTPSHQVTQMGQEVILRCVPISNHLYFYWYRQILGQKVEFLVSFYNNEISEKSEIFDDQFSVERPDGSNFTLKIRSTKLEDSAMYFCASSEVQGVREQFFGPGTRLTVL.

CDR3 sequence: CASSIDPREGPGGYTF. CDR3 DNA: TGTGCCAGTAGTATAGATCCCCGGGAGGGGCCCGGTGGCTACACCTTC. The rearrangement uses TRBV19 and TRBJ1-2; a weak D match, TRBD1 (5 bases). The germline V and J ends were trimmed by 0 bases and 7 bases, with 18 bases remaining between them. The CDR3 runs to 16 residues. Germline V gene data show CDR1 as LNHDA and CDR2 as SQIVND (reference sequence).

The chain recombines TRBV7-2 with TRBJ1-1; D is undetermined. Germline CDR1 is SGHTA and CDR2 is FQGNSA. This CDR3 is 13 amino acids long. Trimming pared 1 base from V and 1 base from J, leaving 4 bases between. The CDR3 region is CASSLVKNTEAFF. CDR3 nucleotides: TGTGCCAGCAGCTTAGTCAAGAACACTGAAGCTTTCTTT.

This rearrangement joins TRBV5-4 to TRBJ2-3, with a weak D call TRBD1 (6 bases). The V gene's germline CDR1 is SGHNT and CDR2 YYREEE (reference sequence). Trimming took off 0 bases at V and 5 bases at J, with 13 bases between the two ends. This CDR3 has 15 residues. In DNA, the CDR3 is TGTGCCAGCAGCTTGGCTGGGGGCCGGGGAGATACGCAGTATTTT. This encodes CASSLAGGRGDTQYF.

This clone was detected only a few times. The rearrangement links TRBV12-3 or TRBV12-4 to TRBJ1-5; D gene uncertain. Trimming stripped 0 bases from V and 4 bases from J, with 4 bases between. The CDR3 spans 13 residues. DNA of the CDR3: TGTGCCAGCAGTTTAGCAGGGAATCAGCCCCAGCATTTT. It yields the protein CASSLAGNQPQHF.

For this clone: The same CDR3 is also encoded by other DNA sequences in this sample. The gene calls are TRBV3-1 (or the pseudogene TRBV3-2) and TRBJ1-5, with unresolved D. V was pared by 3 bases and J by 5 bases, with 5 bases between. From germline, CDR1 is LGHDT and CDR2 YNNKEL (reference sequence). The CDR3 is 12 residues long. DNA for the CDR3: TGTGCCAGCAGCCAGGGCTATCAGCCCCAGCATTTT. Encoded protein: CASSQGYQPQHF.

V and J are TRBV21-1 and TRBJ2-1. TRBV21-1 is shown as a pseudogene. The CDR3 totals 15 residues. In nucleotides, the CDR3 is TGTGCCAGCAGCAAGGGGGGACACTACTACAATGAGCAGTTCTTC. Translating it yields CASSKGGHYYNEQFF.

This clone was seen a few times. The chain joins TRBV29-1 to TRBJ2-2; 7 positions match TRBD1. The CDR3 contains 13 residues. Germline V CDR1 and CDR2: SQVTM, ANQGSEA. V lost 7 bases, J lost 6 bases, and 8 bases stayed unmatched. CDR3 bases: TGCAGCGCCTCCGACAGGGATGCCGGGGAGCTGTTTTTT. Translated: CSASDRDAGELFF.

The rearrangement uses TRBV25-1 and TRBJ1-1; D remains unclear. CDR3 length: 15 amino acids. Per the germline V gene, CDR1 is MGHDK and CDR2 is SYGVNS. The V and J ends lost 5 bases and 1 base respectively, with 14 bases between them. The CDR3: CASSPSARWNTEAFF. CDR3 bases: TGTGCCAGCAGTCCGAGTGCTAGGTGGAACACTGAAGCTTTCTTT. The complete variable domain, with remaining parts taken from reference TRBV25-1 and TRBJ1-1, reads EADIYQTPRYLVIGTGKKITLECSQTMGHDKMYWYQQDPGMELHLIHYSYGVNSTEKGDLSSESTVSRIRTEHFPLTLESARPSHTSQYLCASSPSARWNTEAFFGQGTRLTVV.

The chain links TRBV27 to TRBJ2-1, with D possibly matching TRBD2 (6 bases). The V and J ends lost 3 bases and 0 bases respectively, with 12 bases between them. CDR1 is MNHEY and CDR2 is SMNVEV in the germline V gene (reference sequence). The CDR3 extends over 16 amino acids. CDR3 sequence reads: CASSLASASSYNEQFF. The CDR3 coding sequence is TGTGCCAGCAGTTTGGCTAGCGCGAGCTCCTACAATGAGCAGTTCTTC.

The gene calls are TRBV7-3 and TRBJ2-7; D call uncertain. Trimming shortened V by 5 bases and J by 0 bases, and 2 bases separated the two germline ends. The germline gives CDR1 SGHTA, CDR2 FQGTGA. This CDR3 contains 11 residues. In DNA form, the CDR3 reads TGTGCCAGCAGCCCCTCCTACGAGCAGTACTTC. It is translated as CASSPSYEQYF.

V and J are TRBV11-3 and TRBJ1-5, with 7 bases aligning to TRBD1. The CDR3 extends over 15 amino acids. The V gene's germline CDR1 is SGHNT and CDR2 YENEEA. The ends lost 8 bases at V and 3 bases at J; junction bases unmatched: 10. The CDR3 loop reads CASLGSQGDNQPQHF. CDR3 bases: TGTGCCAGCCTCGGGTCTCAGGGGGACAATCAGCCCCAGCATTTT.

This sequence joins TRBV27 and TRBJ2-7, with TRBD2 as a possible D gene (6 bases). The V end was cut by 2 bases, the J end by 7 bases, with 21 bases between. The CDR3 has 16 residues. Per germline, CDR1 MNHEY and CDR2 SMNVEV (reference sequence). The CDR3 is CASSLITNRGSWEQYF. The CDR3 DNA sequence: TGTGCCAGCAGTTTAATCACCAACCGGGGGTCTTGGGAGCAGTACTTC.

J is TRBJ1-5 and V is TRBV6-4; D is unclear. Trimming shortened V by 5 bases and J by 5 bases, and 13 bases separated the two germline ends. This CDR3 spans 14 amino acids. Germline lookup yields CDR1 MRHNA and CDR2 SNTAGT. The CDR3 here is CASSPDVRDQPQHF. Written as DNA, the CDR3 is TGTGCCAGCAGTCCGGACGTCAGAGATCAGCCCCAGCATTTT.